This TCR beta chain emerged from a study of Ad26.COV2.S vaccination and SARS-CoV-2 variants. Treatment described: about 20 received Ad26.COV2.S at low or high dose, single or two shots; roughly five received placebo; per-sample allocation not given. Each sample was drawn 63 days after the first injection (of vaccine or placebo). A word on this clone: Its antigen is as yet unknown.

CDR1 is MNHNY, CDR2 SVGAGI, per germline (reference sequence). The V segment lost 0 bases and the J segment 3 bases; nucleotides outside the gene matches: 2. The CDR3 length is 15 residues. Assay used: immunoSEQ multiplex PCR; TCRdb lists only in-frame clones, some missing. The repertoire holds roughly 300,000 clones, with 86% as singletons. General study findings and limits: Vaccinees reportedly had broad spike-specific CD8+ and CD4+ T cell responses.

The material was peripheral blood, obtained in a trial of Ad26.COV2.S vaccine versus placebo. This receptor was obtained from a person aged 18 to 59 who received the Ad26.COV2.S COVID-19 vaccine or a placebo. This chain uses TRBV6-6 with TRBJ2-3, with 8 nucleotides matching TRBD1. CDR3 nucleotide sequence: TGTGCCAGCAGTTACTCGGGGACAGGTACAGATACGCAGTATTTT. Translation: CASSYSGTGTDTQYF.